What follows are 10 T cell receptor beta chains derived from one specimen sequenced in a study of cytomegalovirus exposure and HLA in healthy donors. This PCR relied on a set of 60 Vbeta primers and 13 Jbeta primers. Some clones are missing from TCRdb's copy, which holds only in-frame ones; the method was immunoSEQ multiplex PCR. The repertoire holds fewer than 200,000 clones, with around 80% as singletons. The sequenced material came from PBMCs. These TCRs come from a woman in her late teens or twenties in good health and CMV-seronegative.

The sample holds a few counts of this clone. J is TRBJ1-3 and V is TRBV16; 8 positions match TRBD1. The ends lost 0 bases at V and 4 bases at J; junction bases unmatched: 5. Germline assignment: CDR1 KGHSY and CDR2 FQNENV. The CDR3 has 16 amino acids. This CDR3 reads CASSQSTGEFGNTIYF. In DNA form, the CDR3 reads TGTGCCAGCAGCCAATCGACAGGGGAATTCGGAAACACCATATATTTT.

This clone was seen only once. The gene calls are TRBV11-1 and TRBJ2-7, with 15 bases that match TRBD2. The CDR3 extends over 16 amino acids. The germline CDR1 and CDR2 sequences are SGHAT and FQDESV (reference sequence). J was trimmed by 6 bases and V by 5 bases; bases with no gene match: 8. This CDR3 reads CASSRRTSGRASEQYF. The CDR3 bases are TGTGCCAGCAGCAGAAGGACTAGCGGGAGGGCTAGCGAGCAGTACTTC.

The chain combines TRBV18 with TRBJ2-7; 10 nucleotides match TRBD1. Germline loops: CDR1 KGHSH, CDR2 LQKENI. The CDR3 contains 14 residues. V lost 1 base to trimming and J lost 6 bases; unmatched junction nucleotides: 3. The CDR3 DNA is TGTGCCAGCTCACCACTGACAGGGGGCTCCGAGCAGTACTTC. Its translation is CASSPLTGGSEQYF. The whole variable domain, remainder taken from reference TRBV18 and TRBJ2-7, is NAGVMQNPRHLVRRRGQEARLRCSPMKGHSHVYWYRQLPEEGLKFMVYLQKENIIDESGMPKERFSAEFPKEGPSILRIQQVVRGDSAAYFCASSPLTGGSEQYFGPGTRLTVT.

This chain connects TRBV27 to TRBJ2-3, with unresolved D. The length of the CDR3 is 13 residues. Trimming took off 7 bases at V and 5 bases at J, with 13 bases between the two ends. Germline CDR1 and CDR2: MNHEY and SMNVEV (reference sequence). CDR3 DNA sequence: TGTGCCAGCATAGGTAGCCTGGGAGATACGCAGTATTTT. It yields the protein CASIGSLGDTQYF.

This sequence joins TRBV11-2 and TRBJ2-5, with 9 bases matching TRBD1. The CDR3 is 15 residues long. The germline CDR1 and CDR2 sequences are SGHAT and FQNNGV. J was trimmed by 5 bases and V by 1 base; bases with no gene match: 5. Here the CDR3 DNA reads TGTGCCAGCAGCTTAGGGGACAGGGATCTGGAGACCCAGTACTTC. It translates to CASSLGDRDLETQYF.

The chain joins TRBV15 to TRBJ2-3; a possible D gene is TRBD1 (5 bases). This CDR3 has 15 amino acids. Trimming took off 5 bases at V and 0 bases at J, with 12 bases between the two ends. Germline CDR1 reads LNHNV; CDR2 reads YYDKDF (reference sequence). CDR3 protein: CATSLDWTSTDTQYF. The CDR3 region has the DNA TGTGCCACCAGCCTAGACTGGACAAGCACAGATACGCAGTATTTT.

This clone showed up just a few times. The CDR3 DNA reads TGTGCCAGCAGCCAAGTTGGTCAGGGGGCTATCGGGGAGCTGTTTTTT. It encodes CASSQVGQGAIGELFF. The rearrangement joins TRBV4-2 to TRBJ2-2, with 8 positions matching TRBD1. The CDR3 length is 16 residues. CDR1 and CDR2 from the germline V gene are LGHNA and YNFKEQ. Trimming removed 1 base from V and 7 bases from J; junction bases left unmatched: 8.

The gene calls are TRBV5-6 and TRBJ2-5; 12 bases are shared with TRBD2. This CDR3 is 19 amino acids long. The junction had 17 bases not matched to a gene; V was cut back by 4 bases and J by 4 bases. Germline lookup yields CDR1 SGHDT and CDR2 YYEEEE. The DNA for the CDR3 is TGTGCCAGCAGCAGATTGAGGGGGCTAGCGGGAGGGAGCGGAGAGACCCAGTACTTC. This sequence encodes CASSRLRGLAGGSGETQYF. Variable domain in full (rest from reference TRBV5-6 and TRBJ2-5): DAGVTQSPTHLIKTRGQQVTLRCSPKSGHDTVSWYQQALGQGPQFIFQYYEEEERQRGNFPDRFSGHQFPNYSSELNVNALLLGDSALYLCASSRLRGLAGGSGETQYFGPGTRLLVL.

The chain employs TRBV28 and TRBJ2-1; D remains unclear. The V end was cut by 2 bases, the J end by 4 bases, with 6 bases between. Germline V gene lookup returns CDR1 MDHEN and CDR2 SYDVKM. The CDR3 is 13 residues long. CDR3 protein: CASSLPLYNEQFF. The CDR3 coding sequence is TGTGCCAGCAGTTTACCCCTATACAATGAGCAGTTCTTC.

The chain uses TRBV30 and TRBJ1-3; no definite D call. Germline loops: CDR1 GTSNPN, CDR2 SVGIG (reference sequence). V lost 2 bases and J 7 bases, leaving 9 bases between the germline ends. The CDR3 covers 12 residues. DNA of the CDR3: TGTGCCTGGAGTCGTTGGCAGAACACCATATATTTT. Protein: CAWSRWQNTIYF.